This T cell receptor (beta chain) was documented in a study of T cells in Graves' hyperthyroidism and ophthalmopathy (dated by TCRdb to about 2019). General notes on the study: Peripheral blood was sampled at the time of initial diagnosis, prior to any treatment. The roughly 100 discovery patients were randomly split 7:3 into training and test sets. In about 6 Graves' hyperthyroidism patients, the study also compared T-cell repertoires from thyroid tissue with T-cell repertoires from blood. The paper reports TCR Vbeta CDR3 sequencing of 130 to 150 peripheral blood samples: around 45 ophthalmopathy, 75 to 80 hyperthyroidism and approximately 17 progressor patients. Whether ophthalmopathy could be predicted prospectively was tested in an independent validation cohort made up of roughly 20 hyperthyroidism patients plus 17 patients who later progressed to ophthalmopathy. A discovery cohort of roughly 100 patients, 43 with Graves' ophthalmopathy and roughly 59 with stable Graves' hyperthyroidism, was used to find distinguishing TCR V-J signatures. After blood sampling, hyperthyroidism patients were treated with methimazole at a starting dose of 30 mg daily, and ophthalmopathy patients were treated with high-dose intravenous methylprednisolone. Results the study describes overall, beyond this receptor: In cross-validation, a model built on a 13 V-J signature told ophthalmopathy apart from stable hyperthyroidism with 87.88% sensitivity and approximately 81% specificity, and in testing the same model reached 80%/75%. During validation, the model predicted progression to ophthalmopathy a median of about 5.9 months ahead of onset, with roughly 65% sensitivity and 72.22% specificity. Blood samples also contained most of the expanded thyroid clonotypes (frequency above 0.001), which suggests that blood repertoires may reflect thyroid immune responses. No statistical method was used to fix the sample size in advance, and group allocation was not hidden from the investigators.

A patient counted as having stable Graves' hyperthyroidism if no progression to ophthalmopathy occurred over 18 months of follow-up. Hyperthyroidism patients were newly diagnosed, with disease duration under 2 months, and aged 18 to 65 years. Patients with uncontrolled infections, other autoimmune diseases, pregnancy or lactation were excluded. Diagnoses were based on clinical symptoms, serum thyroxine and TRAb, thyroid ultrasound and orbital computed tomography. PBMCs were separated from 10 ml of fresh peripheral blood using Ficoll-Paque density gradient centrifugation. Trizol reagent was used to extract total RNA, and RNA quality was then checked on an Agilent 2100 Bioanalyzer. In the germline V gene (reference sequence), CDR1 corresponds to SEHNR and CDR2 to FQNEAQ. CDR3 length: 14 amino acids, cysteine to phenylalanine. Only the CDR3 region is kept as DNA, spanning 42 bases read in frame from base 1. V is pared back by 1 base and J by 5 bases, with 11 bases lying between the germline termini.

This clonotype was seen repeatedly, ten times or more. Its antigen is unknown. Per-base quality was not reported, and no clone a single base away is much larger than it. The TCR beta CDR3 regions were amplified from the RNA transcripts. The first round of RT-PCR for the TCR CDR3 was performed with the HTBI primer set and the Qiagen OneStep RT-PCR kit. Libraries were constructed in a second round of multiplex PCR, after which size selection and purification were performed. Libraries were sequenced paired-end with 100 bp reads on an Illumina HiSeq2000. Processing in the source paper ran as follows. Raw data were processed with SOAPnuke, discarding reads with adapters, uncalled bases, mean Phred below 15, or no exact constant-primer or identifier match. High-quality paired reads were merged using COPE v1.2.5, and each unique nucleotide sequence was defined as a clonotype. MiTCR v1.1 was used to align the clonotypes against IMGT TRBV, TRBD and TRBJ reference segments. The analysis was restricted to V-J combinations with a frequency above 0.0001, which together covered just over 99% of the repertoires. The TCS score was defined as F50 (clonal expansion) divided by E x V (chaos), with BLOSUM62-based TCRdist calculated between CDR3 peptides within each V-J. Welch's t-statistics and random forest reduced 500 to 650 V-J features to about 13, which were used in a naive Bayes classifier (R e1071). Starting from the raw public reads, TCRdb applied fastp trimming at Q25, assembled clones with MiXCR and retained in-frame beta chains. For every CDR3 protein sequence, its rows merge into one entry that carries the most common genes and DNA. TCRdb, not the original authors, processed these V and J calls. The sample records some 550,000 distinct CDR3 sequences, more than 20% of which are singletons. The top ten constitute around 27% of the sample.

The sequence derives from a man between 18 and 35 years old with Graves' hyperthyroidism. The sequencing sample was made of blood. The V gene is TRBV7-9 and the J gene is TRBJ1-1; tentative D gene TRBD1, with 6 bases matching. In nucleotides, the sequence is TGTGCCAGCAGCTTAGGAGTGCAGGGGACTGAAGCTTTCTTT. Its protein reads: CASSLGVQGTEAFF.